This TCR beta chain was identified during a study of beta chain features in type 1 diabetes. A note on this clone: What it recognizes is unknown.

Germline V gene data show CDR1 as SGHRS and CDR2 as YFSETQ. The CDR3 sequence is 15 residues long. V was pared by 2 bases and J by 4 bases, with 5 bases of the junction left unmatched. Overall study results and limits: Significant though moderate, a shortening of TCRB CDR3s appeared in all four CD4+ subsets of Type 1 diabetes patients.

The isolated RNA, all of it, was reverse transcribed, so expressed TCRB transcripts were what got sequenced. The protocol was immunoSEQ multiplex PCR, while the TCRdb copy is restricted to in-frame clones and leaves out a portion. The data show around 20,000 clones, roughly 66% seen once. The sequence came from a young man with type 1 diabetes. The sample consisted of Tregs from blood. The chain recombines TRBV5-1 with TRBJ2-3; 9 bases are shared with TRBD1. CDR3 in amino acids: CASSFQDRGPDTQYF. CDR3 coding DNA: TGCGCCAGCAGCTTCCAGGACAGGGGCCCAGATACGCAGTATTTT.